A selection of T cell receptor beta chains follows, all from one sample in a study of human T cells and chemical hapten exposure. TCRdb ran MiXCR on the RACE reads and lists one entry per CDR3 protein. The data hold 360,000 or so distinct CDR3 sequences, with just under 6.5% observed a single time. The source material was whole blood, sampled in connection with sensitization to the hapten diphenylcyclopropenone (DPC). These TCRs come from a woman aged 18-30 years with alopecia areata. Some clones in this sample may be carry-over from other donors' samples. The CDR3 runs from the conserved cysteine through the conserved F or W. The order of the fields is CDR3 length, V gene, CDR3 protein.

15 | TRBV6-2/TRBV6-3 | CASGIQWGPSGEAFF
15 | TRBV9 | CASSAGGYPTDTQYF
15 | TRBV27 | CASSLDIGGVNEQFF
15 | TRBV20-1 | CSAPPPDTRTYEQYF
14 | TRBV12-3/TRBV12-4 | CASRTAGATDTQYF
18 | TRBV7-9 | CASSSQIDRGRVNTEAFF
11 | TRBV10-3 | CAISDSNEQFF
16 | TRBV6-1 | CASSEDRAKANYGYTF
16 | TRBV6-2/TRBV6-3 | CASSRPTSGLDTEAFF
15 | TRBV11-2 | CASSKPGTGQETQYF
16 | TRBV25-1 | CASSELVTGTHATQYF
13 | TRBV29-1 | CSVEMTGGNEQYF
15 | TRBV5-1 | CASRLDNLFREKLFF
13 | TRBV9 | CATSRTGWETQYF
14 | TRBV11-3 | CASSVRQGPNTQYF
15 | TRBV6-1 | CASSRQGSRTGELFF
15 | TRBV29-1 | CSVGGVRGLNTEAFF
11 | TRBV19 | CASSMRYGYTF
15 | TRBV6-6 | CASSYGSSYNSPLHF
16 | TRBV5-1 | CASSLYPERPTDTQYF
13 | TRBV20-1 | CSARKTTGVIQYF
12 | TRBV20-1 | CSAGRGMDGYTF
15 | TRBV7-9 | CATTEQGTWRETQYF
16 | TRBV20-1 | CSARDPNGGTTDTQYF
14 | TRBV27 | CASSLTRARGEQYF
15 | TRBV27 | CASSPSRTGSQPQHF
13 | TRBV20-1 | CSARSGLGNEQFF
14 | TRBV20-1 | CSAPKGGRTDTQYF
14 | TRBV6-5 | CASSYSQSNQPQHF
15 | TRBV19 | CASSWVRELFYGYTF
14 | TRBV7-9 | CASSPRDSQETQYF
11 | TRBV12-3/TRBV12-4 | CASSVTVGYTF
12 | TRBV10-3 | CAIREGITEAFF
14 | TRBV3-1 | CASSQVQGPDTQYF
16 | TRBV20-1 | CSARQGDRSVLAEAFF
13 | TRBV11-2 | CASSLDLGAVQYF
15 | TRBV3-1 | CASSHETGWTGELFF
15 | TRBV7-2 | CASSLGETTNEKLFF
16 | TRBV27 | CASSLSVGGANSPLHF
14 | TRBV12-3/TRBV12-4 | CASSPTSISDTQYF
17 | TRBV7-2 | CASSSSIGPDPGDTQYF
16 | TRBV3-1 | CASSQDHGTGPYEQYF
14 | TRBV7-9 | CATSLTGESDTQYF
13 | TRBV15 | CATSPGTDYEQYF
12 | TRBV10-3 | CATGQGTDTQYF
15 | TRBV20-1 | CSASWELGDAQPQHF
14 | TRBV3-1 | CASSQAGRGQPQHF
14 | TRBV29-1 | CSADLGVSYNEQFF
17 | TRBV6-5 | CASSRGGAGRPYNEQFF
16 | TRBV6-1 | CASSAGRGPNAYGYTF
14 | TRBV2 | CASRGWISTDTQYF
16 | TRBV7-8 | CASSQDGVGSNQPQHF
13 | TRBV6-6 | CASSYFTYQPQHF
14 | TRBV7-9 | CASSKPRPIPEQFF
15 | TRBV6-6 | CASSYSSRGNEKLFF
14 | TRBV7-2 | CASSPSGMKETQYF
16 | TRBV14 | CASSQLWTGNIIEQFF
15 | TRBV4-1 | CASSQDRGLYNGYTF
15 | TRBV20-1 | CSARGSGGTNYGYTF